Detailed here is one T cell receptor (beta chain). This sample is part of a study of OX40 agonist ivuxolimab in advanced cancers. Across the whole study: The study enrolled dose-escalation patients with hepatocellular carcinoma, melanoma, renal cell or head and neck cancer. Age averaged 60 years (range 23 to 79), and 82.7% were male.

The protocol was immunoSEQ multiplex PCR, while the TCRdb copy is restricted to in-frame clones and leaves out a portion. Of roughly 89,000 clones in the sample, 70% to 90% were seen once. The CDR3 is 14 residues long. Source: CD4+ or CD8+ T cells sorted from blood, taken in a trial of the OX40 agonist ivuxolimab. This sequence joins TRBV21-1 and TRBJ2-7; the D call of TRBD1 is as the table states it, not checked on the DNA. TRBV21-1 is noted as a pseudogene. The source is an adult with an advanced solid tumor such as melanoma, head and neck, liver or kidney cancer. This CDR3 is CASSKGRDSYEQYF. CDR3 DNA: TGTGCCAGCAGCAAAGGTCGGGACAGCTACGAGCAGTACTTC.